This TCR beta chain was sequenced during a study of blood T cell repertoires in COVID-19. Patients in Seattle were enrolled during active infection, then followed longitudinally. TCRdb's table, derived via immunoSEQ multiplex PCR, lists solely in-frame clones and lacks some. Of tens of thousands of clones listed, 85% are singletons. Germline CDR1 is SGHRS and CDR2 is YFSETQ. V gave up 4 bases and J gave up 4 bases, with 19 bases separating them. The CDR3 is 16 residues long. The clonotype comes from a man aged 45-65 years with COVID-19, enrolled during active disease. Sequenced input: peripheral blood. The gene calls are TRBV5-1 and TRBJ2-3, with D perhaps matching TRBD1 (8 bases). This chain's CDR3 is CASSPQGEGPADTQYF. Written as DNA, the CDR3 is TGCGCCAGCAGCCCACAGGGGGAGGGCCCCGCAGATACGCAGTATTTT.